A selection of T cell receptor beta chains follows, all from one sample in a study of cytomegalovirus exposure and HLA in healthy donors. The data were produced by immunoSEQ multiplex PCR, yet TCRdb's version contains in-frame clones alone and is incomplete. The sample consists of roughly 190,000 clones, over 80% of them appearing once. Sequencing was done on a sample of PBMCs. The receptor set was obtained from a woman in her fifties or sixties in good health and CMV-seropositive. The CDR3 runs from the conserved cysteine through the conserved F or W. The D gene is left open where the match is weak. The size entry is marked missing in some rows and otherwise reads once, few, many or a size class.

.	.	TRBV12-5	TRBJ2-1	TGTGCTAGTGGTTTGGTACCGGGCGGGGGCCGCGGCAATGAGCAGTTCTTC	CASGLVPGGGRGNEQFF
.	few	TRBV15	TRBJ1-1	TGTGCCACCAAAAAGGGGGGGGCCGAGAACACTGAAGCTTTCTTT	CATKKGGAENTEAFF
TRBD2	.	TRBV7-9	TRBJ2-7	TGTGCCAGCAGCCTACCGCAGCGGGGGTTTTTGAGAGGATACGAGCAGTACTTC	CASSLPQRGFLRGYEQYF
.	.	TRBV6-5	TRBJ2-3	TGTGCCAGCCGCCATGCGGATACGCAGTATTTT	CASRHADTQYF
TRBD2	.	TRBV6-5	TRBJ2-7	TGTGCCAGCAGACCTCTAGCGGGGGAGAGCTACGAGCAGTACTTC	CASRPLAGESYEQYF
.	.	TRBV5-1	TRBJ2-3	TGCGCCAGCAGCTTGGCCCCGGGTATCACAGATACGCAGTATTTT	CASSLAPGITDTQYF
TRBD1	.	TRBV23-1	TRBJ1-1	TGCGCCAGCAGCCGCCCACAGGGGGCGCAGGTATTGAACACTGAAGCTTTCTTT	CASSRPQGAQVLNTEAFF
TRBD1	.	TRBV28	TRBJ2-7	TGTGCCAGCAGTACGCCCCGGGACAGGCTGTACTTC	CASSTPRDRLYF
.	.	TRBV18	TRBJ2-7	TGTGCCAGCTCACCACCGTTATCCTACGAGCAGTACTTC	CASSPPLSYEQYF
.	.	TRBV7-9	TRBJ2-3	TGTGCCAGCAGCTTGACGGGAGTTACAGATACGCAGTATTTT	CASSLTGVTDTQYF
TRBD1	.	TRBV19	TRBJ1-4	TGTGCCAGTAGTATGGGACAGGGGCTTACTAATGAAAAACTGTTTTTT	CASSMGQGLTNEKLFF
TRBD1	.	TRBV7-3	TRBJ2-7	TGTGCCAGCAGCTTGGGACAGGAAAGCTACGAGCAGTACTTC	CASSLGQESYEQYF
.	.	TRBV5-1	TRBJ1-2	TGCGCCAGCAGCCCCCGAGGGACTAACTATGGCTACACCTTC	CASSPRGTNYGYTF
TRBD1	.	TRBV19	TRBJ2-7	TGTGCCAGTAGTATCGGGACAGGAATAACCTACGAGCAGTACTTC	CASSIGTGITYEQYF
TRBD1	.	TRBV7-7	TRBJ2-5	TGTGCCAGCAGCCCTGACAGGGGCCAAGAGACCCAGTACTTC	CASSPDRGQETQYF
.	.	TRBV7-9	TRBJ2-7	TGTGCCAGCAGCTTCGACAGCCACGAGCAGTACTTC	CASSFDSHEQYF
.	.	TRBV2	TRBJ1-1	TGTGCCAGCAGGACCCGGGGGACGGTGAACACTGAAGCTTTCTTT	CASRTRGTVNTEAFF
.	.	TRBV4-2	TRBJ1-1	TGTGCCAGCAGCCCCAGGAACATGAACACTGAAGCTTTCTTT	CASSPRNMNTEAFF
TRBD1	.	TRBV15	TRBJ2-1	TGTGCCACCAGCACCCCCCCGACAGGGAGCTCCTACAATGAGCAGTTCTTC	CATSTPPTGSSYNEQFF
TRBD1	.	TRBV5-1	TRBJ1-3	TGCGCCAGCAGCAAAGGAGGGGGCTCCTCTGGAAACACCATATATTTT	CASSKGGGSSGNTIYF
TRBD2	once	TRBV5-5	TRBJ2-7	TGTGCCAGCAGCTTGGTCAATAGCGGGGGGGTTCAGTACGAGCAGTACTTC	CASSLVNSGGVQYEQYF
TRBD1	.	TRBV5-8	TRBJ1-1	TGTGCCAGCAGCTTGCCACGACAGGGGGGCGGCACTGAAGCTTTCTTT	CASSLPRQGGGTEAFF
.	.	TRBV5-6	TRBJ1-5	TGTGCCAGCAGCTTCCGTGGGGGGTTCAATAGCAATCAGCCCCAGCATTTT	CASSFRGGFNSNQPQHF
.	.	TRBV18	TRBJ1-6	TGTGCCAGCTCACCAAGGGCAGGGAAGGCAAATTCACCCCTCCACTTT	CASSPRAGKANSPLHF
.	.	TRBV21-1	TRBJ2-3	TGTGCCAGCAGCAAAGGTATCGGGACACGGGATCCCGCAGATACGCAGTATTTT	CASSKGIGTRDPADTQYF
.	few	TRBV28	TRBJ1-5	TGTGCCAGCATCAAAGGGGGAGTGAGCAATCAGCCCCAGCATTTT	CASIKGGVSNQPQHF
.	.	TRBV7-6	TRBJ1-1	TGTGCCAGCAGCAAGACGGGTCTGAACACTGAAGCTTTCTTT	CASSKTGLNTEAFF
TRBD1	.	TRBV7-3	TRBJ1-2	TGTGCCAGCAGCTTAACCGGAGGGGGCTTAAAGACCTTC	CASSLTGGGLKTF
TRBD1	.	TRBV18	TRBJ1-5	TGTGCCAGCTCACCACAGACAGGGACCAATCAGCCCCAGCATTTT	CASSPQTGTNQPQHF
.	.	TRBV20-1	TRBJ1-1	TGCAGTGCCGGACAGAACACTGAAGCTTTCTTT	CSAGQNTEAFF
TRBD2	few	TRBV6-5	TRBJ2-7	TGTGCCAGCAGTCTTGGCGGGGGGAACCCTGGCCAGCAGTACTTC	CASSLGGGNPGQQYF
TRBD1	few	TRBV27	TRBJ1-1	TGTGCCAGCAGTACGGGACAGGGGGCGAATAGTGAAGCTTTCTTT	CASSTGQGANSEAFF
.	.	TRBV19	TRBJ1-1	TGTGCCAGTACCCCAGGGAACCTCTTGAACACTGAAGCTTTCTTT	CASTPGNLLNTEAFF
TRBD1	.	TRBV6-7	TRBJ2-7	TGTGCCAGCAGTTACCGCAGGGGGCGAACAGGACTGAACTTC	CASSYRRGRTGLNF
TRBD1	.	TRBV7-2	TRBJ1-2	TGTGCCAGCAGCCTACAGGGGCGTTATGGCTACACCTTC	CASSLQGRYGYTF
.	.	TRBV29-1	TRBJ2-5	TGCAGCGTTGACGGTCGCCTCCAAGAGACCCAGTACTTC	CSVDGRLQETQYF
.	once	TRBV11-2	TRBJ2-7	TGTGCCAGCAGCCCAGCCGACAGTTCCTACGAGCAGTACTTC	CASSPADSSYEQYF
.	few	TRBV5-5	TRBJ2-1	TGTGCCAGCAGCTTGGCTCCCGCGGGACGCTCCTACAATGAGCAGTTCTTC	CASSLAPAGRSYNEQFF
TRBD1	.	TRBV28	TRBJ1-6	TGTGCCAGCAGAACACGGACAGGGGTCAGCTCACCCCTCCACTTT	CASRTRTGVSSPLHF
TRBD1	.	TRBV27	TRBJ1-2	TGTGCCAGCAGTTTACACAGGGGATATGGCTACACCTTC	CASSLHRGYGYTF
.	.	TRBV5-1	TRBJ1-4	TGCGCCAGCAGCTTGGCGGGGTTGTCTAATGAAAAACTGTTTTTT	CASSLAGLSNEKLFF
TRBD2	.	TRBV27	TRBJ2-2	TGTGCCAGCGGAACTAGCGGGGGAGCCTACGGGCCCGGGGAGCTGTTTTTT	CASGTSGGAYGPGELFF
TRBD1	.	TRBV28	TRBJ1-3	TGTGCCAGCAGTCCCGACAGGGGCCGTGGAAACACCATATATTTT	CASSPDRGRGNTIYF
TRBD2	.	TRBV2	TRBJ2-7	TGTGCCAGCAGTGAAGGGACTAGCGGGGGAAGTCACTCCTACGAGCAGTACTTC	CASSEGTSGGSHSYEQYF
TRBD1	.	TRBV11-2	TRBJ1-2	TGTGCCAGCAGCTTATGGCGGACAGGGGGCTTCGACTATGGCTACACCTTC	CASSLWRTGGFDYGYTF